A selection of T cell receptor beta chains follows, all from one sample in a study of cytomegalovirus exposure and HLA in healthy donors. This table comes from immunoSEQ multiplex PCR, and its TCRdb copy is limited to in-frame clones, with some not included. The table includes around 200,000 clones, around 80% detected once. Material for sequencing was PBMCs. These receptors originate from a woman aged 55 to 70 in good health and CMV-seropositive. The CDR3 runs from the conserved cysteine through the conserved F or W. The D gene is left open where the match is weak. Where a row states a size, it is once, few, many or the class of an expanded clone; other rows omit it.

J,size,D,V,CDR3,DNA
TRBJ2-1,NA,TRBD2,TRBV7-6,CASSLRGTSGFNEQFF,TGTGCCAGCAGCTTACGCGGGACTAGCGGATTCAATGAGCAGTTCTTC
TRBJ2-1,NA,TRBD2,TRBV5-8,CASSVTSGRSNEQFF,TGTGCCAGCAGCGTCACTAGCGGGAGATCTAATGAGCAGTTCTTC
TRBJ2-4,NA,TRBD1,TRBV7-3,CASSPTGDVKNIQYF,TGTGCCAGCAGCCCGACAGGGGACGTCAAAAACATTCAGTACTTC
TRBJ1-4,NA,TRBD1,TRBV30,CAWSAGQGGEKLFF,TGTGCCTGGAGCGCGGGACAGGGAGGAGAAAAACTGTTTTTT
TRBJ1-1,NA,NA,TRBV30,CAWGAGGTEAFF,TGTGCCTGGGGGGCGGGGGGCACTGAAGCTTTCTTT
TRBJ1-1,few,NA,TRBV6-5,CASSYSQGSTEAFF,TGTGCCAGCAGTTACTCTCAGGGGAGCACTGAAGCTTTCTTT
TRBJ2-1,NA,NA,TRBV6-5,CASSYAGAVYNEQFF,TGTGCCAGCAGTTACGCAGGGGCTGTCTACAATGAGCAGTTCTTC
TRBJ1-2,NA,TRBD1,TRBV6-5,CASSYSKQGVYGYTF,TGTGCCAGCAGTTACTCGAAACAGGGGGTCTATGGCTACACCTTC
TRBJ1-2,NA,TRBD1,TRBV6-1,CASSEGQGPGYGYTF,TGTGCCAGCAGTGAGGGACAGGGTCCCGGCTATGGCTACACCTTC
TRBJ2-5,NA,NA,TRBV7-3,CASSLRVEETQYF,TGTGCCAGCAGCTTACGGGTCGAAGAGACCCAGTACTTC